This T cell receptor beta chain originates from a study of T cell responses to AZD1222 COVID-19 vaccine (dated by TCRdb to the early 2020s). About the investigation overall: TCR sequencing was performed for some 250 trial participants, of whom approximately 200 were given two doses of AZD1222 and some 26 were given two doses of MenACWY control vaccine. Enrollment into the trials was organized by age into subgroups of 18-55, 56-69 and 70-plus years, and those subgroups contained approximately 150, 30 and 60 TCR-sequenced participants, respectively.

The CDR3 regions of human TCRbeta chains were analyzed by immunosequencing. Per the authors' processing: TCRs in the repertoires were matched against a reference library of SARS-CoV-2-specific TCRs that had been generated with the MIRA antigen-specificity platform. Breadth meant the fraction of unique TCRs that were SARS-CoV-2-associated, whereas depth meant the fraction of total T cells that were SARS-CoV-2-associated. Each spike-specific TCR was assigned to its reactive spike region and to a CD4 or CD8 class using the MIRA data. Log10-transformed breadth and depth values were compared by one-way ANOVA with Sidak's multiple comparisons tests. Imported from immuneACCESS, the table was reduced by TCRdb to in-frame sequences with V and J called. These copies leave out some clones; in studies compared against another copy, an unresolved V gene accounts for under half, and the cause of the remainder is not known. The DNA gave D and trimming, while V, J and clone size come from that table. The sample yields fewer than 120,000 clones; roughly 93% were counted once. Together, the top ten hold about 3.1% of the sample.

This specimen's time point label, interpreted: about 28 days (+/-7) after the second vaccine dose. AZD1222 recipients with second doses at about 4 weeks or about 12 weeks were pooled, because spike-specific TCR depth and breadth did not differ between schedules. Vaccinee samples were obtained from the UK trials COV001 and COV002, which included a single-blind randomized controlled phase 2/3 trial of AZD1222 (ChAdOx1 nCoV-19) in healthy adults. Trial participant PBMC samples were collected at day 0 and day 28 after the second dose for TCRbeta chain sequencing. Comments on this clone: No antigen is known for it. Per-base quality was not reported, and no clone a single base away is much larger than it.

The germline ends are 16 bases apart after V is trimmed by 11 bases and J by 2 bases. Reading the germline V gene gives CDR1 MNHEY and CDR2 SVGAGI. The CDR3 spans 13 residues, from the cysteine through the phenylalanine. Only the CDR3 region is kept as DNA, spanning 39 bases read in frame from base 1. What the authors observed across the whole study: Reportedly, close to half of the unique spike-specific TCRs recognized epitopes lying outside the regions that are mutated in the B.1.351 and B.1.1.7 variants. Only a handful of AZD1222 recipients were SARS-CoV-2 seropositive at baseline, limiting conclusions about previously exposed vaccinees. Because no day 14 peak-response samples were available, the repertoires could be characterized only after the peak T cell response. After two AZD1222 doses, both the breadth and the depth of spike-specific TCRs were significantly higher than at day 0 and than in MenACWY recipients. In the small 56-69-year group, the increase in depth fell short of significance, most likely because of low power. The whole spike protein was spanned by vaccine-associated CD4 TCRs, and dominant responses were seen in regions 160-218 and 743-854. Participants were mostly white British and included more females than males, and it was suggested by the authors that clonal diversity may have been underestimated.

Rearrangement joined TRBV6-5 to TRBJ2-7; a confident D gene designation cannot be given. Sample: peripheral blood, taken 28 days after the second AZD1222 dose. This receptor was identified in an adult who received the AZD1222 COVID-19 vaccine. At the DNA level, the sequence is TGTGCCGTCCGACAAGGGATCCCCTACGAGCAGTACTTC. Its translation is CAVRQGIPYEQYF.